This T cell receptor beta chain was sequenced in a study of T cell repertoires in cytomegalovirus infection. Study in general: An indication of both CMV infection and matching HLA type came from public TCR beta signatures. Findings of the study overall: Clonotype analysis showed dominance of the ex vivo response by HLA-C-restricted CMV-specific TCR beta clonotypes.

This clonotype has only a few counts. Its antigen is currently unknown. TCRdb ran MiXCR on the reads and lists one entry per CDR3 protein. The table records around 440,000 distinct CDR3 sequences, 11% of them present only once. Germline V CDR1 and CDR2: MNHEY, SVGAGI. The CDR3 loop spans 13 amino acids. V was clipped by 2 bases and J by 4 bases, with 6 bases between them. The TCR was taken from a human donor in good health (CMV status not recorded). Some clones in this sample may be carry-over from other donors' samples. Source material: PBMCs. The rearrangement uses TRBV6-5 and TRBJ1-3; D unresolved. The CDR3 protein is CASSYDNGNTIYF. Written as DNA, the CDR3 is TGTGCCAGCAGTTACGACAACGGAAACACCATATATTTT.